This section outlines one TCR beta chain sequence together with its context. The clone's antigen remains unknown. Base qualities are not at hand, and no much larger clone is one base apart. The same CDR3 arises from other DNA sequences in this sample as well. TCRbeta CDR3 regions were sequenced with the immunoSEQ Assay. After extraction, genomic DNA underwent amplification by bias-controlled multiplex PCR, followed by high-throughput sequencing. The authors processed their data as follows. To quantify the absolute abundance of each unique TCRbeta CDR3 region, sequences were collapsed and filtered. Usable DNA was measured by amplifying reference genes present in all nucleated cells, and TCRbeta template counts were normalized to that usable DNA to estimate T cell fraction. Repertoire TCRs were annotated as SARS-CoV-2-specific by exact matching of V gene, CDR3 amino acid sequence and J gene to a known reactive TCR set. The reference SARS-CoV-2 TCR set was derived from MIRA and filtered for enrichment in COVID-19-positive ImmuneCODE repertoires, a step that removed public or cross-reactive TCRs. Using the MIRA antigens, annotated TCRs were further analysed by specific ORF or by position within an ORF. Depth was the summed frequency of annotated unique rearrangements, while breadth was defined as annotated unique rearrangements over total unique productive rearrangements. Two-sided Wilcoxon rank-sum tests were used to compare TCR breadth between groups. In its TCRdb copy, this immuneACCESS table keeps in-frame sequences only and misses some clones. Where compared with another copy, unresolved V genes explain less than half of these, and the others have no known cause. V, J and clone size are those of that table, while D and trimming were read from the DNA. Within this sample are roughly 380,000 clones, with roughly 90% of them counted one time only. Together, the top ten hold 3.6% of the sample.

Reading the label with the study, this specimen's treatment or condition is: 15 to 20 received Ad26.COV2.S at low or high dose, single or two shots; roughly 5 received placebo; per-sample allocation not given. For vaccine and placebo recipients, repertoires were sequenced using samples collected on day 63 after the first injection. In Cohort 1b, 25 or so adults aged 18-55 years were enrolled at a single site in Boston, USA, between 29 July and 7 August 2020. Ad26.COV2.S was a replication-incompetent adenovirus type 26 vector that expressed a prefusion-stabilized SARS-CoV-2 spike protein derived from the original Wuhan strain. This record comes from a study of Ad26.COV2.S vaccination and SARS-CoV-2 variants (dated by TCRdb to the early 2020s). For context, the study as a whole: Donors in the vaccine arm were drawn from COV1001, a multicentre, randomized, double-blind, placebo-controlled phase I-IIa trial testing Ad26.COV2.S in healthy adults. Ad26.COV2.S was administered intramuscularly at a dose of 5x10^10 or 1x10^11 viral particles, either as one shot or as two shots given 56 days apart. TCRbeta repertoire sequencing was used to assess the specificity and breadth of SARS-CoV-2-reactive T cell receptors after Ad26.COV2.S vaccination. A total of 32 samples were included in the TCR-sequenced set, comprising around 19 Ad26.COV2.S vaccine recipients, 5 placebo recipients and 8 SARS-CoV-2 convalescent individuals. Trial participants were randomized into five groups of five: low-dose or high-dose Ad26.COV2.S given once or twice, or placebo on both occasions. Blinding of investigators to trial group allocation was maintained during experiments and outcome assessment.

From V the trimming removes 6 bases and from J it removes 4 bases, while the gene matches leave 4 bases of the junction unaccounted for. Reading from cysteine to phenylalanine, the CDR3 counts 13 amino acids. The retained sequence is limited to the CDR3, 39 bases, with the frame set at the first base. What the study reported, not specific to this receptor: Compared with placebo recipients, Ad26.COV2.S recipients showed higher spike-specific TCR breadth (P = 0.0014). The authors noted that the TCR breadth and depth analyses may have underestimated total T cell responses. Non-spike TCR breadth was comparable between vaccine and placebo recipients, consistent with the vaccine containing only spike. After vaccination, substantial breadth of spike-specific CD8+ and CD4+ T cell responses was reported. The study lacked the statistical power to compare responses across vaccine doses or regimens.

The TCR comes from a person aged 18-65 years who received the Ad26.COV2.S COVID-19 vaccine or a placebo. This chain is built from TRBV12-3 or TRBV12-4 and TRBJ1-2; the central 8 bases match TRBD1. The source was peripheral blood, collected in a trial of Ad26.COV2.S vaccine versus placebo. The encoded CDR3 is CASSPDRVYGYTF. The sequenced DNA is TGTGCCAGCAGCCCGGACAGGGTCTATGGCTACACCTTC.